Listed here are 5 T cell receptor beta chains from one sample, sequenced in a study of blood T cell repertoires in COVID-19. Profiled with immunoSEQ multiplex PCR; TCRdb holds only in-frame clones, not every one. The sample shows 400,000 to 550,000 clones, approximately 90% of them seen only once. The material sequenced was PBMCs or T cells enriched from blood (not recorded which). All receptors come from a woman under 30 with acute COVID-19.

J is TRBJ2-2 and V is TRBV5-4, with 7 positions matching TRBD2. Germline V gene lookup returns CDR1 SGHNT and CDR2 YYREEE (reference sequence). V gave up 7 bases and J gave up 2 bases; unmatched junction bases: 2. This CDR3 contains 13 residues. The DNA for the CDR3 is TGTGCCAGCCAGCGGGAAAACACCGGGGAGCTGTTTTTT. Its translation is CASQRENTGELFF.

The gene calls are TRBV5-1 and TRBJ2-3; 10 bases align to TRBD2. V lost 3 bases to trimming and J lost 5 bases; unmatched junction nucleotides: 3. This CDR3 spans 14 amino acids. The germline CDR1 and CDR2 sequences are SGHRS and YFSETQ. DNA for the CDR3: TGCGCCAGCAGCTCCGGGACTAGCGTAGATACGCAGTATTTT. This gives the protein CASSSGTSVDTQYF.

V usage is TRBV15 and J usage is TRBJ2-3; 10 bases are shared with TRBD2. Germline V gene sequence: CDR1 LNHNV, CDR2 YYDKDF (reference sequence). With 8 bases clipped from V and 3 bases from J, the junction kept 5 bases outside the gene matches. The CDR3 is 14 residues long. CDR3 protein: CATSSGGGTDTQYF. Written as DNA, the CDR3 is TGTGCCACCTCTAGCGGGGGTGGGACAGATACGCAGTATTTT.

The gene calls are TRBV7-8 and TRBJ2-3; 10 nucleotides agree with TRBD2. CDR3 length: 16 amino acids. Trimming cost V 1 base and J 3 bases; bases outside gene matches: 4. The germline V gene has CDR1 SGHVS and CDR2 FQNEAQ. The CDR3 reads CASSLGPSGSTDTQYF. The DNA of the CDR3 is TGTGCCAGCAGCTTAGGTCCTAGCGGGAGTACAGATACGCAGTATTTT.

J is TRBJ1-5 and V is TRBV28; 10 positions agree with TRBD1. Germline CDR1 is MDHEN and CDR2 is SYDVKM. This CDR3 is 15 amino acids long. The trim removed 6 bases at V and 7 bases at J, leaving 9 bases unmatched. This CDR3 reads CASRLTGGSRQPQHF. The CDR3 DNA follows: TGTGCCAGCAGACTGACAGGGGGCTCTCGGCAGCCCCAGCATTTT.